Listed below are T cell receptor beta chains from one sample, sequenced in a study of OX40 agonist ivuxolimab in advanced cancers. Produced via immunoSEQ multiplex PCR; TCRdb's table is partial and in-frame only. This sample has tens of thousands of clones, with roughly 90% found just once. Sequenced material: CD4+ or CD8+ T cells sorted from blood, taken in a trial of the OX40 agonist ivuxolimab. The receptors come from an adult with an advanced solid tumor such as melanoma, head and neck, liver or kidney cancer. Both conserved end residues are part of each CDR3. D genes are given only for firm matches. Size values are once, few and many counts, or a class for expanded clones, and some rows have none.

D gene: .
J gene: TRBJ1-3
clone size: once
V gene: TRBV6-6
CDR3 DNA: TGTGCCAGCAGGGAACGACACGGCGGCTCTGGAAACACCATATATTTT
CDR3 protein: CASRERHGGSGNTIYF

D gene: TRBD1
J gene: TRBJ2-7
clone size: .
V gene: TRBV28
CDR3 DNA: TGTGCCAGCATCCCTTCGCACAGGGGGTTTTACGAGCAGTACTTC
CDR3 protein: CASIPSHRGFYEQYF

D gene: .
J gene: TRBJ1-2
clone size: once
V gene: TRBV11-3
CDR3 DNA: TGTGCCAGCAGCTTAGAGGGCGCCAGCGGCTACACCTTC
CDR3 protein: CASSLEGASGYTF

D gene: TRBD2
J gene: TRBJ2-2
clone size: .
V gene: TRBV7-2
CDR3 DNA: TGTGCCAGCAGTCAAAGGGGACTAGCGGTGAACACCGGGGAGCTGTTTTTT
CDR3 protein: CASSQRGLAVNTGELFF

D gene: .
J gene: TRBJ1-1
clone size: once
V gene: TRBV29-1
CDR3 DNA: TGCAGCGTTGTACCAGCGAGTGAAGCTTTCTTT
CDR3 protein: CSVVPASEAFF

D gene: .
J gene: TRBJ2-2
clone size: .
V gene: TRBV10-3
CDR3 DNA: TGTGCCATCAGTGACACGACCGGGGAGCTGTTTTTT
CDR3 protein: CAISDTTGELFF

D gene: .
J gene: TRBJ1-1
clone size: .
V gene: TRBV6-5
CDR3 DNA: TGTGCCAGCAGTTACTCATACAGGAACACTGAAGCTTTCTTT
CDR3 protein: CASSYSYRNTEAFF

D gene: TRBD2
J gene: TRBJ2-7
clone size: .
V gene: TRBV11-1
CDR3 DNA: TGTGCCAGCAGCCTTTCCAGCGGGAGGGCCGGGCCTCGCCCCTACGAGCAGTACTTC
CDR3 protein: CASSLSSGRAGPRPYEQYF

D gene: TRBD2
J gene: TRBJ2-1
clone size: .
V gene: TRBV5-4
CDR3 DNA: TGTGCCAGCAGAATGGACCTGGGAGTCTTGGGCAGCGGGGACAATGAGCAGTTCTTC
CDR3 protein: CASRMDLGVLGSGDNEQFF

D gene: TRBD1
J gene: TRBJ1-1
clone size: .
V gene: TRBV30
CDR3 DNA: TGTGCCTGGAGTAACAGGGGGGCAGGGAACACTGAAGCTTTCTTT
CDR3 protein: CAWSNRGAGNTEAFF

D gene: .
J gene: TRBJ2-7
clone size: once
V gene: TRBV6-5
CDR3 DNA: TGTGCCAGCAGTGACTGGAGCTCCTACGAGCAGTACTTC
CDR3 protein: CASSDWSSYEQYF

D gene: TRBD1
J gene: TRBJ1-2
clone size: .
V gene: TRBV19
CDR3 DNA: TGTGCCAGTAGCAGGGGACCGGGACAGTGGGGATCGGACTATGGCTACACCTTC
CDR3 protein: CASSRGPGQWGSDYGYTF

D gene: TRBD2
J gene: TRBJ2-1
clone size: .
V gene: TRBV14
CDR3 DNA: TGTGCCAGCAGCCGGCTAGCGGGGGACAATGAGCAGTTCTTC
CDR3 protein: CASSRLAGDNEQFF

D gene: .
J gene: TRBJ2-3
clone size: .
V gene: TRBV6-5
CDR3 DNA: TGTGCCACGGGGGACAGTACGGGCACAGATACGCAGTATTTT
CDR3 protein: CATGDSTGTDTQYF

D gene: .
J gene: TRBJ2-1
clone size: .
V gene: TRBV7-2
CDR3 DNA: TGTGCCAGCAGCTACGTAGGAGGGCAGTTCTTC
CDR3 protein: CASSYVGGQFF

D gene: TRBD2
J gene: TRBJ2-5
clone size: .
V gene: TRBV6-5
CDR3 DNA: TGTGCCAGCAGTCGCCGGGGACTAGATCAAGAGACCCAGTACTTC
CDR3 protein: CASSRRGLDQETQYF

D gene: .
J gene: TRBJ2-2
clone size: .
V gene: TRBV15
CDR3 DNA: TGTGCCACCAGCAGAGGTGGGGGGCCCGGGGAGCTGTTTTTT
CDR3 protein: CATSRGGGPGELFF

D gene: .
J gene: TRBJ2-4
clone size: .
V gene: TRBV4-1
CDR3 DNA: TGCGCCAGCAGCCAAGATCGGCATACCATAGCCAAAAACATTCAGTACTTC
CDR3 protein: CASSQDRHTIAKNIQYF

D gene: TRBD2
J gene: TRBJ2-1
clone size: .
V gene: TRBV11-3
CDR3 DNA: TGTGCCAGCAGCTCCAACTTTGCTAGCGGGAGATCATACAATGAGCAGTTCTTC
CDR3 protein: CASSSNFASGRSYNEQFF

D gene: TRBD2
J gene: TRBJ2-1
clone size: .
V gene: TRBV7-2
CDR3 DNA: TGTGCCAGCAGCCCACTAGCGGGCCCCTACAATGAGCAGTTCTTC
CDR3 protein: CASSPLAGPYNEQFF

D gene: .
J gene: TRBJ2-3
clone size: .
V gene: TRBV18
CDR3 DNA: TGTGCCAGCTCACACAGGGTAACCACAGATACGCAGTATTTT
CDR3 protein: CASSHRVTTDTQYF

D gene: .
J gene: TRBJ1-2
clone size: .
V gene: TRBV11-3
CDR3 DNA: TGTGCCAGCAGCCTGGGGGTTGGGGTAGACTACACCTTC
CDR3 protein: CASSLGVGVDYTF

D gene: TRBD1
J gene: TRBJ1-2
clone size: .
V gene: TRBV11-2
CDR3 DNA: TGTGCCAGCAGACTCACAGGGGCTCGGAACTATGGCTACACCTTC
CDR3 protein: CASRLTGARNYGYTF

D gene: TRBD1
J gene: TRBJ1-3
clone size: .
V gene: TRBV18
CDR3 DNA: TGTGCCAGCACGGACAGGGATGGAAACACCATATATTTT
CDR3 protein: CASTDRDGNTIYF

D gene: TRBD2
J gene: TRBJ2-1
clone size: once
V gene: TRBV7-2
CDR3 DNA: TGTGCCAGCAGCTTAGGAAGCGGGAGAACGGTCAATGAGCAGTTCTTC
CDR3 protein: CASSLGSGRTVNEQFF

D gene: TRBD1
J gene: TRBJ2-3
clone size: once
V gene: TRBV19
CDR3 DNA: TGTGCCAGTAGTACCCACTCGGGGCAGGGGGCTCTGGGTACGCAGTATTTT
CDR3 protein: CASSTHSGQGALGTQYF

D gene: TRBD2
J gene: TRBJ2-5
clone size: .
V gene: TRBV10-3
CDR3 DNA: TGTGCCATCAGTGAGTATGCGCTAGCGGGAGGTTTGAAGACCCAGTACTTC
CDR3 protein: CAISEYALAGGLKTQYF

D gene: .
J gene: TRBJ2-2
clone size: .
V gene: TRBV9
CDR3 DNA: TGTGCCAGCAGCGTTCAGGGCATGGACAGACCGAACACCGGGGAGCTGTTTTTT
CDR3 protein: CASSVQGMDRPNTGELFF

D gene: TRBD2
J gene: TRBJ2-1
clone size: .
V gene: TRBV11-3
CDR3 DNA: TGTGCCAGCAGCTTAGATCTAGGCGGGAGGCGGTACAATGAGCAGTTCTTC
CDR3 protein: CASSLDLGGRRYNEQFF

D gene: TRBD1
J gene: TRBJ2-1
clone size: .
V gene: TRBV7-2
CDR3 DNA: TGTGCCACCGCACTGCCGGGACAGTTTTTTGAGCAGTTCTTC
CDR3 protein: CATALPGQFFEQFF

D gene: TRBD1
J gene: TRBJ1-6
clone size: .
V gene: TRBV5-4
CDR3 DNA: TGTGCCAGCAGCTTGGAGGAGGGGGCAGTCCATTCACCCCTCCACTTT
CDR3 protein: CASSLEEGAVHSPLHF

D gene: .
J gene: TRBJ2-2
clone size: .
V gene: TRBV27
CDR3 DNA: TGTGCCAGCAGTTCCCAAAACACCGGGGAGCTGTTTTTT
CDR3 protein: CASSSQNTGELFF

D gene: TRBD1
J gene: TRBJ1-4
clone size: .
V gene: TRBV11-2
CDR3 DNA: TGTGCCAGCAGCTTAGGCCGGACAGGTTTATCAACTAATGAAAAACTGTTTTTT
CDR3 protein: CASSLGRTGLSTNEKLFF

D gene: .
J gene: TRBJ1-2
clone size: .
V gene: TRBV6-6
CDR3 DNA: TGTGCCAGCAGTTACTCGGGGGGCGGCGGCTACACCTTC
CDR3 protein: CASSYSGGGGYTF

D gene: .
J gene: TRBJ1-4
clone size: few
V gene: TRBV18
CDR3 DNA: TGTGCCAGCTCACCGTCCGGGAACCCTAATGAAAAACTGTTTTTT
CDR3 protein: CASSPSGNPNEKLFF

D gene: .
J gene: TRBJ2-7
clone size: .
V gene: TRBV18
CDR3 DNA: TGTGCCAGCTCACCATCTGTCTCCAGCTCCTACGAGCAGTACTTC
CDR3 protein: CASSPSVSSSYEQYF

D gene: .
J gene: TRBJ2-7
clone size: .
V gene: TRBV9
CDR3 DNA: TGTGCCAGCAGCAGTGGAGCGGGTCTCGATAAAATCTACGAGCAGTACTTC
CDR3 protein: CASSSGAGLDKIYEQYF

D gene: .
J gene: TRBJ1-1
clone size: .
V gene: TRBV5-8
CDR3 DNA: TGTGCCAGCAGCAAGGGCAGGAACACTGAAGCTTTCTTT
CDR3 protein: CASSKGRNTEAFF

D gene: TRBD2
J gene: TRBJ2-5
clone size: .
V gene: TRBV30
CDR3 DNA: TGTGCCTGGAGTGTACGGGGGGGGCGCCGGGAGACCCAGTACTTC
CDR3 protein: CAWSVRGGRRETQYF

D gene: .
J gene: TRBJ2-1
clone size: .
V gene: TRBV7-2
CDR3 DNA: TGTGCCAGCAGCTTAGACGCCAATGAGCAGTTCTTC
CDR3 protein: CASSLDANEQFF

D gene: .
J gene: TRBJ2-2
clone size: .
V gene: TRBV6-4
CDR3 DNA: TGTGCCAGCAGTGACGGGTTAGCCGGGGAGCTGTTTTTT
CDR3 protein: CASSDGLAGELFF

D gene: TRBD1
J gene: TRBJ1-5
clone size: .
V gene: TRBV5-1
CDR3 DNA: TGCGCCAGCAGCTTGGGGACAGGGTTCGGGAGTCAGCCCCAGCATTTT
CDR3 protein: CASSLGTGFGSQPQHF